This T cell receptor (beta chain) was recovered during a study of long-term antiretroviral therapy in people with HIV (dated by TCRdb to between 2021 and 2024). Regarding the complete study: The earliest samples were collected approximately a decade before the 2015 WHO recommendation for immediate ART, a period when ART was typically delayed until CD4 counts fell. Whether ART initiation and durable HIV suppression were associated with changes in peripheral blood TRB repertoire composition and diversity was tested in a retrospective serial study. The cohort contributed about 180 cryopreserved PBMC samples from a few dozen adults with confirmed HIV infection, collected serially over a mean of approximately 6 years (range 1-12). About 35% of the 30 participants with HIV were female. Test extractions of a monoclonal T-cell line alongside approximately 36 polyclonal samples showed no cross-contamination during QIAcube processing. On the study overall, not on this receptor specifically: The samples were dated from the mid-2000s to the late 2010s, and the ART regimens that were used may be less effective than current ART regimens. Because pre-ART samples had limited cell numbers, profiling was done on unsorted PBMC rather than on sorted CD4+ and CD8+ T cells. HIV repertoires had narrower CDR3 length ranges than controls, and the network structure suggested an antigen-experienced repertoire that shifted only slightly toward naive after ART. Inferences about post-ART repertoire changes were limited because no data were available on ART adherence, viral resistance or therapy changes. At every time point, the repertoire was dominated by expanded TRB clones first identified before ART initiation, although this dominance fluctuated and, in many PLHIV, declined after ART. Starting ART was linked to a significant rise in TRB diversity, yet even with long-term ART the diversity remained significantly lower than in transplant donor controls. Since PBMC availability was limited, sequencing covered only the TCR beta chain, with no alpha chain pairing.

Ends trimmed: V by 8 bases, J by 8 bases; bases unmatched to a gene: 14. The germline V gene (reference sequence) provides CDR1 SGHAT and CDR2 FQDESV. There are 14 amino acids in the CDR3, from cysteine to phenylalanine inclusive. Of all the DNA, just the CDR3 is kept, 42 bases in frame from base 1. To be included, a participant needed at least one PBMC sample from before ART initiation plus at least two post-ART samples. Treatment was received in the United States of America by all participants with HIV. Before DNA extraction, cryopreserved samples of roughly 1-10 million PBMC were thawed and washed. At the time of the earliest PBMC sample, participants with HIV were aged between roughly 20 and 54 years. PBMC samples were contributed by each participant from 1-4 timepoints before ART initiation and 2-8 timepoints after ART initiation, with a median of 7 samples. Serial HIV viral load, CD4+ T-cell count, ART history and demographic data were obtained for every participant. A Qiagen kit on a QIAcube was used to extract genomic DNA from unsorted PBMC, with samples processed in batches of 12.

The immunoSEQ hsTCRB v3.0 assay was used at survey level resolution to sequence the TRB variable region. TRB sequencing targeted a depth of about 35,000-55,000 T-cell genomes per sample. An Illumina MiSeq with a v3 150-cycle kit was used to sequence the pooled TRB libraries. The study's processing was this. Repertoire analysis was run in R within a reproducible Nextflow workflow that covered QC, data transformation and analysis. LymphoSeq2, an R package for AIRR-Seq data exploration, was used to implement custom analyses. A few samples that yielded fewer than 5000 total TRB sequences were excluded, so that fewer than 200 HIV repertoires were analyzed. Among the 180 to 200 HIV repertoires that were kept, roughly 58 were collected before ART initiation and around 130 were collected after ART initiation. Repertoires were downsampled to 5000 TRB nucleotide sequences, with summary statistics averaged over 100 downsampling iterations. The analysis kept only TRB sequences whose CDR3 regions were at least seven amino acids long. Diversity was assessed using a clonality score derived from Shannon entropy and using the Gini coefficient. In repertoire networks, the top 5000 CDR3 amino acid sequences were linked whenever an edit distance of one separated two sequences. GLIPH2 predicted antigen specificity groups and MHC restriction for TRB CDR3 amino acid sequences. To flag known CMV, EBV, HIV or tissue antigen associations, CDR3 amino acid sequences were matched against VDJdb and McPAS-TCR. Pre-ART, post-ART and control groups were compared with Wilcoxon signed-rank tests and Holm-Bonferroni correction. TCRdb provides this immuneACCESS table in a form limited to in-frame rearrangements. Some clones are lacking; in checked studies, under half of them reflect an unresolved V gene, and why the rest are absent is not known. V and J calls and clone size are as listed in that table; D and trimming were resolved from the DNA. The sample table holds about 20,000 clones, of which 82% were seen once. About 11% of the sample comes from the top ten.

With regard to this clone: Its antigen is not yet known. No base quality values were provided; no much bigger clone lies one nucleotide off.

The chain couples TRBV11-1 to TRBJ1-2; 7 bases in between match TRBD1. This TCR derives from a man in his forties or fifties with HIV. The sequencing here drew on unsorted PBMCs, taken approximately 2.5 years after starting antiretroviral therapy. Here is the DNA: TGTGCCAGCGCCCGAGGGGACAGAGTCTCCGGCTACACCTTC. Translated, this is CASARGDRVSGYTF.